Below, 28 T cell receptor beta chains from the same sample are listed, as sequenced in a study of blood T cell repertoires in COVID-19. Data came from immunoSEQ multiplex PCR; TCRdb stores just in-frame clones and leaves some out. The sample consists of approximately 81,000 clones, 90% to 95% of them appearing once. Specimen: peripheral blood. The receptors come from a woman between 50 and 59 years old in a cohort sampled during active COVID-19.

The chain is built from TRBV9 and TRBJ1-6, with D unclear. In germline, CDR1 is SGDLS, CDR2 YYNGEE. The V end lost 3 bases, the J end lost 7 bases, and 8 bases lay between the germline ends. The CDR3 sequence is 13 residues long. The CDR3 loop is CASSGQENSPLHF. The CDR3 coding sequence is TGTGCCAGCAGCGGACAAGAGAATTCACCCCTCCACTTT.

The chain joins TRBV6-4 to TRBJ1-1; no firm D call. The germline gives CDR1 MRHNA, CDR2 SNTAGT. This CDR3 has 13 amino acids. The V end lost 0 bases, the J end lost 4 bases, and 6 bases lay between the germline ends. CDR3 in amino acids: CASSDSAGTEAFF. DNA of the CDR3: TGTGCCAGCAGTGACTCTGCCGGCACTGAAGCTTTCTTT.

The CDR3 is CASGSAYTQYF. CDR3 bases: TGTGCCAGTGGGAGTGCATATACGCAGTATTTT. The rearrangement links TRBV11-2 to TRBJ2-3; weak D call: TRBD2 (5 bases). The CDR3 totals 11 residues. Germline V gives CDR1 SGHAT, CDR2 FQNNGV. With 9 bases removed from V and 7 bases from J, the gap between germline ends came to 11 bases. The full variable domain, completed using reference TRBV11-2 and TRBJ2-3, is EAGVAQSPRYKIIEKRQSVAFWCNPISGHATLYWYQQILGQGPKLLIQFQNNGVVDDSQLPKDRFSAERLKGVDSTLKIQPAKLEDSAVYLCASGSAYTQYFGPGTRLTVL.

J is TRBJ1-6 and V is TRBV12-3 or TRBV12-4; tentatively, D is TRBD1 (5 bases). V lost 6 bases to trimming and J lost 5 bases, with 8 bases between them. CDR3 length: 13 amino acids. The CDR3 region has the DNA TGTGCCAGCAGGGCAGGGCATAATTCACCCCTCCACTTT. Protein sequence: CASRAGHNSPLHF.

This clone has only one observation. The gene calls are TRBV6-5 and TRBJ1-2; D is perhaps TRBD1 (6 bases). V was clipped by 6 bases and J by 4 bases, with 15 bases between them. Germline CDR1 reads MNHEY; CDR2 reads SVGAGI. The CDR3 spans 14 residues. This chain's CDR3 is CASRDPQGSYGYTF. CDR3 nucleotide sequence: TGTGCCAGCAGAGACCCACAGGGAAGCTATGGCTACACCTTC.

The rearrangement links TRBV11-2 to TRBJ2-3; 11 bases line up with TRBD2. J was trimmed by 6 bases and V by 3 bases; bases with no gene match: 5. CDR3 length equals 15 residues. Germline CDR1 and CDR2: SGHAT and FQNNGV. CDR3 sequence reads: CASSLTSGISDTQYF. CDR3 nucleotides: TGTGCCAGCAGCTTGACTAGCGGGATTTCGGATACGCAGTATTTT.

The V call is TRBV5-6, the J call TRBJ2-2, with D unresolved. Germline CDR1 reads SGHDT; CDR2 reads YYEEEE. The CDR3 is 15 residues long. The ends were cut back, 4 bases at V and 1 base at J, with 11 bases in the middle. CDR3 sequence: CASSARYKNTGELFF. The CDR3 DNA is TGTGCCAGCAGCGCCCGTTACAAGAACACCGGGGAGCTGTTTTTT.

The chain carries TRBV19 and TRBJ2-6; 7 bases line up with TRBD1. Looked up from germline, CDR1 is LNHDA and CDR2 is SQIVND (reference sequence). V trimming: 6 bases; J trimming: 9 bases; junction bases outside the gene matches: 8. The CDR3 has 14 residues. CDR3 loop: CASSRDSPFNVLTF. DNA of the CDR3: TGTGCCAGTAGCCGGGACAGTCCTTTCAACGTCCTGACTTTC.

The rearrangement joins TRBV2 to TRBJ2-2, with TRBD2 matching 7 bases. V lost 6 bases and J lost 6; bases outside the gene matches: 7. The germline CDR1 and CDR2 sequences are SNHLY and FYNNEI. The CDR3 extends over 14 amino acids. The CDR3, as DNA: TGTGCCAGCAGGGGGCGGGAGATGGCCGGGGAGCTGTTTTTT. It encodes CASRGREMAGELFF.

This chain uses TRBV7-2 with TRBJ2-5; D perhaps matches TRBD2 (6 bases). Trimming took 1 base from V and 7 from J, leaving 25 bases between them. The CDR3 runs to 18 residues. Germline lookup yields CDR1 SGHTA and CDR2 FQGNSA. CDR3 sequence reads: CASSLVYGNHAGSGTQYF. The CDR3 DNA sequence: TGTGCCAGCAGCTTAGTTTACGGGAACCACGCGGGGTCGGGGACCCAGTACTTC.

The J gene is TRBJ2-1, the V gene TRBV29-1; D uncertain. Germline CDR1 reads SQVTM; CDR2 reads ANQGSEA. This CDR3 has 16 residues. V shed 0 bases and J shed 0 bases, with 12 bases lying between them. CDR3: CSVEDTLFSSYNEQFF. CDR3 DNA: TGCAGCGTTGAAGATACATTGTTCAGCTCCTACAATGAGCAGTTCTTC.

The CDR3 DNA reads TGTGCCAGCAATGGACAGGCGGGTTCACCCCTCCACTTT. It specifies CASNGQAGSPLHF. The chain recombines TRBV25-1 with TRBJ1-6; TRBD1 matches at 7 bases. The CDR3 runs to 13 residues. V trimming: 7 bases; J trimming: 9 bases; junction bases outside the gene matches: 6. CDR1 and CDR2 from the germline V gene are MGHDK and SYGVNS.

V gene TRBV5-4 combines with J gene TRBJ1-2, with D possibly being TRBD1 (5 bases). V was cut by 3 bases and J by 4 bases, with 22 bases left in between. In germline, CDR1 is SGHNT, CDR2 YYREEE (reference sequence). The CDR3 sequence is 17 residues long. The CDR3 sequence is CASSYKGGTDSPYGYTF. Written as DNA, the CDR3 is TGTGCCAGCAGCTACAAAGGCGGTACAGACAGCCCCTATGGCTACACCTTC.

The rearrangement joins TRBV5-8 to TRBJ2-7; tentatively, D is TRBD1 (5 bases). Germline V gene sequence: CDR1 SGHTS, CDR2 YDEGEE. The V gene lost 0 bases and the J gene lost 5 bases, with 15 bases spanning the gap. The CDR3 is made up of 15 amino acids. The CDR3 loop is CASSLAAGHEDEQYF. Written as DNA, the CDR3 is TGTGCCAGCAGCTTGGCAGCAGGGCATGAAGACGAGCAGTACTTC. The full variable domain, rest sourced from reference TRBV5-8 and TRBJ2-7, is EAGVTQSPTHLIKTRGQQATLRCSPISGHTSVYWYQQALGLGLQFLLWYDEGEERNRGNFPPRFSGRQFPNYSSELNVNALELEDSALYLCASSLAAGHEDEQYFGPGTRLTVT.

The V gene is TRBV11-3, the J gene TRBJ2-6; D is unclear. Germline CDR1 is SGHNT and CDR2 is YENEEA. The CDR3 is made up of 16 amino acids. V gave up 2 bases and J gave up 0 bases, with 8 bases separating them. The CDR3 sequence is CASSLSQASGANVLTF. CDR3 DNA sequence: TGTGCCAGCAGCTTAAGTCAGGCCTCTGGGGCCAACGTCCTGACTTTC.

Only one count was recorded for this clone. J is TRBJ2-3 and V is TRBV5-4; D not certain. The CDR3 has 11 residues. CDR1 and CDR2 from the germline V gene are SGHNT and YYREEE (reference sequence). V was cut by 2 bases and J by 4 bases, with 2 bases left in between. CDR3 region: CASSFADTQYF. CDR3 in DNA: TGTGCCAGCAGCTTCGCAGATACGCAGTATTTT.

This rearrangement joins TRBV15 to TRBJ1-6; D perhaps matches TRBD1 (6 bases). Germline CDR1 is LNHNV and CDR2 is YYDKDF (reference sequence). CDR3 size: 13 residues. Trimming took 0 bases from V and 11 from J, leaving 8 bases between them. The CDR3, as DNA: TGTGCCACCAGCAGAGATTCAGGGGCACCCCTCCACTTT. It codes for CATSRDSGAPLHF.

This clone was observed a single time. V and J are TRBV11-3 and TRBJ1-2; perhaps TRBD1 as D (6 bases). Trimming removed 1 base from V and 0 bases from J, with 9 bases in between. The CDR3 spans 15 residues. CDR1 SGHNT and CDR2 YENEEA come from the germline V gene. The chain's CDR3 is CASSLAAGANYGYTF. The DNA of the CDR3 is TGTGCCAGCAGCTTAGCGGCAGGGGCTAACTATGGCTACACCTTC.

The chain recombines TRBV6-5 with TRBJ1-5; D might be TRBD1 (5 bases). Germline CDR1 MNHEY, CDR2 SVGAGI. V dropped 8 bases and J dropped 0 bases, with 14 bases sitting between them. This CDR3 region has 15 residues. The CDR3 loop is CASREQGYSNQPQHF. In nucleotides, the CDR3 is TGTGCCAGCCGGGAGCAGGGTTATAGCAATCAGCCCCAGCATTTT.

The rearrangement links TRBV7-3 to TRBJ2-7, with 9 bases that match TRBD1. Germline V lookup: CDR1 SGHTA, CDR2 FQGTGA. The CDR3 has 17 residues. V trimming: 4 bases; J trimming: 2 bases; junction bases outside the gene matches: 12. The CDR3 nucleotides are TGTGCCAGCAGCTCGTCCCGGGACAGGGTTTCTCCCTACGAGCAGTACTTC. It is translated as CASSSSRDRVSPYEQYF.

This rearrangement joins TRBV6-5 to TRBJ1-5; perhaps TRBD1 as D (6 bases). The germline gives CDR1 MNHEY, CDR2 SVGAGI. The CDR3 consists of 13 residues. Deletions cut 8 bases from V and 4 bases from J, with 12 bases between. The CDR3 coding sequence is TGTGCCAGCTGCTTACAGGGAAATCAGCCCCAGCATTTT. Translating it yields CASCLQGNQPQHF.

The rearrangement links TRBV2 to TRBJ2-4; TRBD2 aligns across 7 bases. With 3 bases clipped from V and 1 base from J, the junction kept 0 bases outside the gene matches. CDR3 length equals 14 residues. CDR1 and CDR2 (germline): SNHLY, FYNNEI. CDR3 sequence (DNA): TGTGCCAGCAGTGACGGGGGGGCCAAAAACATTCAGTACTTC. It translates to CASSDGGAKNIQYF.

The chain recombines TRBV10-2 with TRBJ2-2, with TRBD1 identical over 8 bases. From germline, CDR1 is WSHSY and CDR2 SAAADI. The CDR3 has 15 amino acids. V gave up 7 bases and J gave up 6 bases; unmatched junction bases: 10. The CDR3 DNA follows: TGCGCCAGCACAAACTCCCAGGGGGCGTCCGGGGAGCTGTTTTTT. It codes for CASTNSQGASGELFF.

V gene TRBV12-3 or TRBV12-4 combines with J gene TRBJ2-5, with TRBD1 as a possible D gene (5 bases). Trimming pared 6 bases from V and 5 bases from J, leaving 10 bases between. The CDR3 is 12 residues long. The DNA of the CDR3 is TGTGCCAGCAGGGCTAGGGGCGAGACCCAGTACTTC. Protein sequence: CASRARGETQYF.

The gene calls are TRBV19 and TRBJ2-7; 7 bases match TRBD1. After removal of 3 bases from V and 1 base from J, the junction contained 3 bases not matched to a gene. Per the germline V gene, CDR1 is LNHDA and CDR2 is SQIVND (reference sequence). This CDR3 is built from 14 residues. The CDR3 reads CASSIGTASYEQYF. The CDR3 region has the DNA TGTGCCAGTAGTATCGGGACAGCTTCCTACGAGCAGTACTTC.

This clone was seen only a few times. The CDR3 is CASSSGGGPFNEQFF. As DNA, the CDR3 is TGCGCCAGCAGTTCAGGCGGGGGCCCTTTTAATGAGCAGTTCTTC. This chain uses TRBV10-1 with TRBJ2-1, with a weak D call TRBD2 (7 bases). Germline CDR1 reads WNHNN; CDR2 reads SYGVQD (reference sequence). Trimming cost V 5 bases and J 7 bases, with 18 bases left between them. The CDR3 spans 15 residues.

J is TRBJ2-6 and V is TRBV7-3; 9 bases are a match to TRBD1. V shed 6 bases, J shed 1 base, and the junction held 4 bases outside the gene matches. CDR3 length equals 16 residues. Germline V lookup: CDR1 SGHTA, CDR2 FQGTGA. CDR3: CASSAGTGSGANVLTF. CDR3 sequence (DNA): TGTGCCAGCAGTGCCGGGACAGGGTCTGGGGCCAACGTCCTGACTTTC.

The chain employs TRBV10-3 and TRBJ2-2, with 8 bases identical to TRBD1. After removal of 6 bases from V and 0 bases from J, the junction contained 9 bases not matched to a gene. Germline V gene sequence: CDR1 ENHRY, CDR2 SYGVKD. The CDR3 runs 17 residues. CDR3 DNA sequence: TGTGCCATCAGGGGGTGGACAGGGAACGCGAACACCGGGGAGCTGTTTTTT. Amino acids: CAIRGWTGNANTGELFF.